Listed below are T cell receptor beta chains from one sample, sequenced in a study of T cells after yellow fever vaccination. TCRdb ran MiXCR on the 5' RACE reads and lists one entry per CDR3 protein. The sample has 500,000 to 550,000 distinct CDR3 sequences; less than 25% are singletons. The specimen was PBMCs, collected less than 25 days after the first yellow fever vaccination. All receptors derive from a man between 18 and 35 years old who received the YFV17D yellow fever vaccine. CDR3s include the opening cysteine and the closing phenylalanine or tryptophan. Fields, in order: V gene, J gene, clone size, D gene, CDR3 DNA, CDR3 protein. D genes are given only for firm matches. A row's size may be missing; if present it is once, few, many or a size class.

>TRBV24-1|TRBJ2-1|few|-
TGTGCCCCCAAGGCTGGGGGCCCCCAATACAATGAGCAGTTCTTC
CAPKAGGPQYNEQFF
>TRBV20-1|TRBJ2-3|few|-
TGCAGCGCAAACGTCCCCAGGACAGCTTCCGCCACAGATACGCAGTATTTT
CSANVPRTASATDTQYF
>TRBV27|TRBJ2-1|few|TRBD2
TGTGCCAGCAGTTTATCCCCTAGCGGGGGCCCCTTGAATGAGCAGTTCTTC
CASSLSPSGGPLNEQFF
>TRBV20-1|TRBJ1-1|-|-
TGCATCAGTAACAGGGAGGGCACTGAAGCTTTCTTT
CISNREGTEAFF
>TRBV4-3|TRBJ2-5|few|TRBD2
TGCGCCAGCAGCCGGACTAGCGGGCCGTACCAAGAGACCCAGTACTTC
CASSRTSGPYQETQYF
>TRBV29-1|TRBJ1-1|-|-
TGCAGCGTCAATTGGGGGGACACTGAAGCTTTCTTT
CSVNWGDTEAFF
>TRBV12-3/TRBV12-4|TRBJ1-1|-|TRBD1
TGTGCCAGCGGAGACAGGGACCAGAACACTGAAGCTTTCTTT
CASGDRDQNTEAFF
>TRBV4-1|TRBJ2-4|-|TRBD1
TGCGCCAGCAGCCAAGAGACAGGGATGGTCAAAAACATTCAGTACTTC
CASSQETGMVKNIQYF
>TRBV12-3/TRBV12-4|TRBJ2-1|-|-
TGTGCCAGCAGACCCGGCGAGGGGTGGAATGAGCAGTTCTTC
CASRPGEGWNEQFF
>TRBV5-1|TRBJ2-5|many|-
TGCGCCAGCAAGTACGGACAGCAGCAAGAGACCCAGTACTTC
CASKYGQQQETQYF
>TRBV4-1|TRBJ1-2|-|-
TGCGCCAGCAGGGACCCAGTGAGGGGCAGTGGCTACACCTTC
CASRDPVRGSGYTF
>TRBV21-1|TRBJ2-5|-|-
TGTGCCAGCAGCAAAGGGAAGACCCAGTACTTC
CASSKGKTQYF
>TRBV5-6|TRBJ2-2|-|TRBD1
TGTGCCAGCAGGGACAGGGTATCATTCGACACCGGGGAGCTGTTTTTT
CASRDRVSFDTGELFF
>TRBV20-1|TRBJ1-2|-|-
TGCAGTGCTAGAGATTCGTTGGGCAGGGCTGGCTACACCTTC
CSARDSLGRAGYTF
>TRBV12-3/TRBV12-4|TRBJ1-1|few|-
TGTGCCAGCAGTCCCCGTGGTTCGACATTGAACACTGAAGCTTTCTTT
CASSPRGSTLNTEAFF
>TRBV4-2|TRBJ2-3|-|-
TGTGCCAGCAGCCAAGATTGGTCCGGGACTCCTAGCACAGATACGCAGTATTTT
CASSQDWSGTPSTDTQYF